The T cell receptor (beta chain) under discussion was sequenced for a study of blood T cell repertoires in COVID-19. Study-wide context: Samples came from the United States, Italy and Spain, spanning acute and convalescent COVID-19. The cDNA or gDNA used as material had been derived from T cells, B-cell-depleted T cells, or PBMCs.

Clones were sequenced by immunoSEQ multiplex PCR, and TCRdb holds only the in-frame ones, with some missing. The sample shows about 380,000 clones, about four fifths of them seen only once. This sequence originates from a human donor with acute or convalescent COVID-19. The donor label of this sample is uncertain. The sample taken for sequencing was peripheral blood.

The CDR3 DNA reads TGTGCCAGCAGCACCCCGGTATTAAGAACTAGAACCATCCCCTACGAGCAGTACTTC. Its protein product is CASSTPVLRTRTIPYEQYF. The chain recombines TRBV11-2 with TRBJ2-7, with D possibly TRBD2 on 5 matching bases. V lost 5 bases, J lost 2 bases, and 28 bases lay in between. The CDR3 covers 19 residues. Looked up from germline, CDR1 is SGHAT and CDR2 is FQNNGV.